Listed here are 8 T cell receptor beta chains from one sample, sequenced in a study of blood T cell repertoires in COVID-19. Some clones are missing from TCRdb's copy, which holds only in-frame ones; the method was immunoSEQ multiplex PCR. The repertoire includes about 59,000 clones, around 83% of them detected once, and 3.5% sits in the top ten. The sample comprised peripheral blood. Every receptor here comes from a woman aged 80 or older with acute or convalescent COVID-19.

V gene TRBV18 combines with J gene TRBJ1-1; 7 bases align to TRBD1. After removal of 1 base from V and 0 bases from J, the junction contained 5 bases not matched to a gene. This CDR3 has 16 amino acids. Germline loops: CDR1 KGHSH, CDR2 LQKENI. In DNA form, the CDR3 reads TGTGCCAGCTCACCACAGGAAACAGGGGTGAACACTGAAGCTTTCTTT. Translating it yields CASSPQETGVNTEAFF.

The chain joins TRBV7-9 to TRBJ2-7, with TRBD2 matching 7 bases. Trimming at V came to 2 bases and at J to 6 bases, leaving 7 bases not matched to a gene. The CDR3 contains 14 residues. CDR1 and CDR2 (germline): SEHNR, FQNEAQ (reference sequence). The CDR3 nucleotides are TGTGCCAGCAGCTTACCTCTAGCGGTCCCCGAGCAGTACTTC. Protein: CASSLPLAVPEQYF. Based on the CDR3 plus reference TRBV7-9 and TRBJ2-7, the full variable domain is DTGVSQNPRHKITKRGQNVTFRCDPISEHNRLYWYRQTLGQGPEFLTYFQNEAQLEKSRLLSDRFSAERPKGSFSTLEIQRTEQGDSAMYLCASSLPLAVPEQYFGPGTRLTVT.

J is TRBJ2-7 and V is TRBV19, with D maybe TRBD1 (6 bases). The germline V gene has CDR1 LNHDA and CDR2 SQIVND (reference sequence). The CDR3 covers 14 residues. V lost 0 bases and J lost 2, with 8 bases in between. The DNA for the CDR3 is TGTGCCAGTAGTATAGACCGGACAGCCTACGAGCAGTACTTC. This encodes CASSIDRTAYEQYF.

This chain connects TRBV9 to TRBJ2-2; 7 bases align to TRBD1. Germline CDR1 and CDR2: SGDLS and YYNGEE. V shed 3 bases and J 3 bases; nucleotides not matched to a gene: 5. This CDR3 has 15 amino acids. CDR3 sequence reads: CASSGTGAHTGELFF. The CDR3, as DNA: TGTGCCAGCAGCGGTACAGGGGCCCACACCGGGGAGCTGTTTTTT.

This clone is a singleton in its sample. CDR3 bases: TGTGCCAGTAGTGCGGGAACTGGGGCCAACGTCCTGACTTTC. Amino acid sequence: CASSAGTGANVLTF. The chain joins TRBV19 to TRBJ2-6; D is possibly TRBD2 (6 bases). The CDR3 is 14 amino acids. Germline CDR1 LNHDA, CDR2 SQIVND (reference sequence). Trimming took off 5 bases at V and 2 bases at J, with 7 bases between the two ends.

The chain employs TRBV6-1 and TRBJ2-1, with 10 bases identical to TRBD1. V lost 4 bases and J lost 8; bases outside the gene matches: 11. Germline loops: CDR1 MNHNS, CDR2 SASEGT. The CDR3 consists of 16 residues. As DNA, the CDR3 is TGTGCCAGCAGTGGCCGGGGACAGGGGAGTCTCCATGAGCAGTTCTTC. Protein product: CASSGRGQGSLHEQFF.

Only one count was recorded for this clone. This chain connects TRBV6-6 to TRBJ2-5; the D gene is possibly TRBD2 (5 bases). The V end was cut by 6 bases, the J end by 4 bases, with 12 bases between. There are 13 residues in the CDR3. The germline V gene has CDR1 MNHNY and CDR2 SVGAGI (reference sequence). The CDR3 nucleotides are TGTGCCAGCAGGAAGGGCGGGTCAGAGACCCAGTACTTC. Encoded protein: CASRKGGSETQYF.

The V gene is TRBV5-1, the J gene TRBJ2-6; D might be TRBD1 (6 bases). The CDR3 extends over 15 amino acids. Germline V gene data show CDR1 as SGHRS and CDR2 as YFSETQ. With 0 bases removed from V and 2 bases from J, the gap between germline ends came to 6 bases. CDR3 protein: CASSLAGAGANVLTF. In DNA, the CDR3 is TGCGCCAGCAGCTTGGCAGGGGCTGGGGCCAACGTCCTGACTTTC.